This TCR beta chain was recovered during a study of T-cell reconstitution after alpha-beta-depleted transplantation in children. During its preparation, the TCRbeta library received unique molecular identifiers. In TCRdb, the PCR reads were re-called with MiXCR into one record per CDR3 protein. The table includes about 610,000 distinct CDR3 sequences, 10% to 13% detected once. In this sample, this clonotype turned up many times. V was pared by 3 bases and J by 0 bases, with 12 bases between. The CDR3 is 16 amino acids. The V gene's germline CDR1 is LGHDT and CDR2 YNNKEL (reference sequence). The starting material was PBMCs from the stem cell graft donor, obtained from the stem cell graft. This clonotype was obtained from a human donor who donated a stem cell graft to a child with acute myeloid leukemia. The chain carries TRBV3-1 and TRBJ2-1; D is uncertain. The CDR3 spells CASSHPRAGSYNEQFF. For the CDR3, the DNA is TGTGCCAGCAGCCACCCTCGGGCAGGCTCCTACAATGAGCAGTTCTTC.